This is a list of T cell receptor beta chains from one sample in a study of identical twins. TCRdb reanalysed the 5' RACE reads using MiXCR and keeps one entry per CDR3 protein. Counted here are about 900,000 distinct CDR3 sequences, approximately 13% occurring once; the ten biggest clones make up around 1.5%. This sample also appeared in a second study, on yellow fever vaccine responses in identical twins.

The specimen was PBMCs. All receptors come from a woman aged 18-29 years in good health. The CDR3 runs from the conserved cysteine through the conserved F or W. The D gene is left open where the match is weak. Size is omitted from some rows. Given values are once, few, many or a class for expanded clones.

size	V	J	length	D	DNA	CDR3
few	TRBV4-1	TRBJ2-1	16	TRBD2	TGCGCCAGCAGCCAAGGAGCCGGGGAGGGGTACAATGAGCAGTTCTTC	CASSQGAGEGYNEQFF
once	TRBV24-1	TRBJ2-3	16	TRBD2	TGTGCCACCAGCTCCCGGTCTAGCGGGGACGCAGATACGCAGTATTTT	CATSSRSSGDADTQYF
many	TRBV3-1	TRBJ2-5	14	-	TGTGCCAGCAGCCGGGGACCGAGCCAAGAGACCCAGTACTTC	CASSRGPSQETQYF
few	TRBV29-1	TRBJ2-6	16	TRBD1	TGCAGCGTTGAAGGATTCGGGACAGGGGCAAACAACGTCCTGACTTTC	CSVEGFGTGANNVLTF
few	TRBV12-3/TRBV12-4	TRBJ2-3	16	-	TGTGCCAGCAGTTTTCCTAGCTCCATAAGGCGAGATACGCAGTATTTT	CASSFPSSIRRDTQYF
few	TRBV10-3	TRBJ1-3	15	TRBD1	TGTGCCATCACCCCGGGACAGGGGGATGGAAACACCATATATTTT	CAITPGQGDGNTIYF
few	TRBV3-1	TRBJ2-5	16	TRBD2	TGTGCCAGCAGCCCTCCTGGCGGGAGGGCTTGGGAGACCCAGTACTTC	CASSPPGGRAWETQYF
few	TRBV7-2	TRBJ2-3	15	TRBD2	TGTGCCAGCAGCTTAGCGACGGGAGGGTTAGATACGCAGTATTTT	CASSLATGGLDTQYF
many	TRBV11-2	TRBJ2-1	12	-	TGTGCCAGCAGCTTAGGTGGGGTAGGGCAGTTCTTC	CASSLGGVGQFF
few	TRBV10-1	TRBJ1-1	15	-	TGCGCCAGCAGTGATCCGGAACAGGGATACACTGAAGCTTTCTTT	CASSDPEQGYTEAFF
few	TRBV7-2	TRBJ2-2	17	-	TGTGCCAGCAGCTTAGGTTGGCCGCACCTGAACACCGGGGAGCTGTTTTTT	CASSLGWPHLNTGELFF
-	TRBV5-6	TRBJ2-2	15	-	TGTGCCAGCAGCTTGCGACTAATAGCTATTGGGGAGCTGTTTTTT	CASSLRLIAIGELFF
few	TRBV24-1	TRBJ2-1	16	TRBD1	TGTGCCACCAGTCCATCTGGCAGGGGGCTCGACAATGAGCAGTTCTTC	CATSPSGRGLDNEQFF
many	TRBV6-5	TRBJ1-4	15	-	TGTGCCAGCAGTTACTCTTATAGTCAAATTGAAAAACTGTTTTTT	CASSYSYSQIEKLFF
few	TRBV28	TRBJ2-1	13	-	TGTGCCGGTTCTCGGACACTTTGGAATGAGCAGTTCTTC	CAGSRTLWNEQFF
few	TRBV24-1	TRBJ2-7	14	-	TGTGCCACCAGTGATTCTCGACAGTCCTACGAGCAGTACTTC	CATSDSRQSYEQYF
few	TRBV4-1	TRBJ2-7	13	-	TGCGCCAGCAGCCAAGTGTCCCCTGAAGCCGAGTACTTC	CASSQVSPEAEYF
-	TRBV4-1	TRBJ1-5	15	-	TGCGCCAGCAGCCAAGAACCCCTTCTATATCAGCCCCAGCATTTT	CASSQEPLLYQPQHF
-	TRBV6-1	TRBJ1-1	13	-	TGTGCCAGCACGCCGGGCACAGGAACTGAAGCTTTCTTT	CASTPGTGTEAFF
-	TRBV23-1	TRBJ2-3	16	TRBD1	TGCGCCAGCAGTCAATCTTGGGACAGTATGCCGGATACGCAGTATTTT	CASSQSWDSMPDTQYF
-	TRBV10-3	TRBJ2-7	12	-	TGTGCCATCAGCGGGAGTGCGTACGAGCAGTACTTC	CAISGSAYEQYF
few	TRBV27	TRBJ2-1	16	TRBD1	TGTGCCAGCAGTCCCAGGGGGCTATACTCCTACAATGAGCAGTTCTTC	CASSPRGLYSYNEQFF